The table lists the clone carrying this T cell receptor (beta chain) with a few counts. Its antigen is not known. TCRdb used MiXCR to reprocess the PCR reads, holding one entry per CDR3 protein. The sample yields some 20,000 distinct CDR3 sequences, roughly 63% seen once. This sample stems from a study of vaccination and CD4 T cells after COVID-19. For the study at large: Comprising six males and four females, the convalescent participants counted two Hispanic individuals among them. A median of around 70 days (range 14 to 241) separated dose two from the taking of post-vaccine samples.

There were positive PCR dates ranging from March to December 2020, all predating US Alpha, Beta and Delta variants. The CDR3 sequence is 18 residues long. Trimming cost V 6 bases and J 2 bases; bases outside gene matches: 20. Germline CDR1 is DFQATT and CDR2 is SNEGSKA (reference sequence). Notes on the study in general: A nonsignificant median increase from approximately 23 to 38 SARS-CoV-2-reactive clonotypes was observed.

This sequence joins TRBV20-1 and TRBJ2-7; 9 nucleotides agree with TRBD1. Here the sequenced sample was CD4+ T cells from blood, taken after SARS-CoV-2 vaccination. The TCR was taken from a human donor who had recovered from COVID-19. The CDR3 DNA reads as TGCAGTGCAAATAGTGCCCTCACCGGGACAGGGTCTACCTACGAGCAGTACTTC. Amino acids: CSANSALTGTGSTYEQYF.